This T cell receptor beta chain appears in the sequencing data of a study of T cells in Graves' hyperthyroidism and ophthalmopathy. Overall study results and limits: A median around 5.9 months before onset, the model predicted ophthalmopathy.

RNA transcripts gave rise to amplified TCR beta CDR3 regions. A first-round RT-PCR of the TCR CDR3 used the HTBI primer set. Each CDR3 protein gets one entry after TCRdb re-called the multiplex PCR reads with MiXCR. The repertoire holds 640,000 or so distinct CDR3 sequences, with approximately 14% as singletons. Note on this clonotype: Its specificity is unknown.

This clonotype was obtained from a woman younger than 30 with Graves' ophthalmopathy. The specimen was blood.

As DNA, the CDR3 is TGCAGTGCAATGCCTGGAGCGGGAGTTGGGGGTACGCAGTATTTT. Protein: CSAMPGAGVGGTQYF. The genes are TRBV20-1 and TRBJ2-3; 8 bases are a match to TRBD2. The length of the CDR3 is 15 residues. Germline CDR1 DFQATT, CDR2 SNEGSKA (reference sequence). V lost 6 bases to trimming and J lost 8 bases; unmatched junction nucleotides: 16.